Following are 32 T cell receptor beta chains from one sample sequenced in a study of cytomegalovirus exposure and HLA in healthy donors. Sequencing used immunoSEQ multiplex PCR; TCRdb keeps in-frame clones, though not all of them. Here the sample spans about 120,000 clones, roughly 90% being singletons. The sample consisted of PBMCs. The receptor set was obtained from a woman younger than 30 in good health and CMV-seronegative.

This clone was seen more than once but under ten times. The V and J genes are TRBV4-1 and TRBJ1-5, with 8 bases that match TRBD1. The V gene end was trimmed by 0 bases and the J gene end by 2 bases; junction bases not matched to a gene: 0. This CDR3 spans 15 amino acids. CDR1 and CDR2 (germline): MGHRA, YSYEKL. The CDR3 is CASSQDRGRNQPQHF. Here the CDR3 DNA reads TGCGCCAGCAGCCAAGACAGGGGGCGCAATCAGCCCCAGCATTTT.

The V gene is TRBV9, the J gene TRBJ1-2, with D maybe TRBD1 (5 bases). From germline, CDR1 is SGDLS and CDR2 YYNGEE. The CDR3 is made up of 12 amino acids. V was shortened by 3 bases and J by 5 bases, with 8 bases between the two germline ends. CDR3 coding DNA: TGTGCCAGCAGCGCAGGGAATTATGGCTACACCTTC. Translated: CASSAGNYGYTF.

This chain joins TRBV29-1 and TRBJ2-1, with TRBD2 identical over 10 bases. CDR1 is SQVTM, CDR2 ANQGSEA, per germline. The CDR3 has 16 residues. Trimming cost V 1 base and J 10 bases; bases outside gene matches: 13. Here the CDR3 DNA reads TGCAGCGTTGAAGGGCGGGAAGGGCTAGCGGGAGAAGAGCAGTTCTTC. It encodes CSVEGREGLAGEEQFF.

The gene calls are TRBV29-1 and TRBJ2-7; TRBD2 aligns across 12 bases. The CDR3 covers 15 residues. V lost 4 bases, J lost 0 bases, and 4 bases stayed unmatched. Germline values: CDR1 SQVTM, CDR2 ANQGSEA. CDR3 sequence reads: CSVGLAGGPSYEQYF. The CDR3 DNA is TGCAGCGTTGGCCTAGCGGGAGGGCCCTCCTACGAGCAGTACTTC.

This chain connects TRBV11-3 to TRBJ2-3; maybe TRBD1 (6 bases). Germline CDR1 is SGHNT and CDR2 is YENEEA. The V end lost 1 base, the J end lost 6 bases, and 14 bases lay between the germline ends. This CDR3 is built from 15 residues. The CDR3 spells CASSLVRQVGDTQYF. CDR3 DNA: TGTGCCAGCAGCTTAGTTCGACAGGTTGGGGATACGCAGTATTTT.

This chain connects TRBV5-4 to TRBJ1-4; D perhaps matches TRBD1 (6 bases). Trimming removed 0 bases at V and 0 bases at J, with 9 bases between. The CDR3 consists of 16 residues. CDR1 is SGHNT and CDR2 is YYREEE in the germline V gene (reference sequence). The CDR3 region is CASSLVGGSTNEKLFF. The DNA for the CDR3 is TGTGCCAGCAGCTTGGTAGGGGGATCAACTAATGAAAAACTGTTTTTT.

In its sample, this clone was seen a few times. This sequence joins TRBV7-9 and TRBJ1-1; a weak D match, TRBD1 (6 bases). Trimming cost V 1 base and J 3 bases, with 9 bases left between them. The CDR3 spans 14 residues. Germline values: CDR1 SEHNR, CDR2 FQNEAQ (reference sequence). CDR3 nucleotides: TGTGCCAGCAGCTTAGACAGGGTCGACACTGAAGCTTTCTTT. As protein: CASSLDRVDTEAFF. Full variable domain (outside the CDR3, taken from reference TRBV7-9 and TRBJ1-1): DTGVSQNPRHKITKRGQNVTFRCDPISEHNRLYWYRQTLGQGPEFLTYFQNEAQLEKSRLLSDRFSAERPKGSFSTLEIQRTEQGDSAMYLCASSLDRVDTEAFFGQGTRLTVV.

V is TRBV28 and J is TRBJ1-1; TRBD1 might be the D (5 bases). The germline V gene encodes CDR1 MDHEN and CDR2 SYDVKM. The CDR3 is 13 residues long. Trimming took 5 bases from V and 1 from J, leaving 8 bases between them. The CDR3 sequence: CASSERGNTEAFF. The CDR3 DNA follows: TGTGCCAGCAGTGAAAGGGGGAACACTGAAGCTTTCTTT.

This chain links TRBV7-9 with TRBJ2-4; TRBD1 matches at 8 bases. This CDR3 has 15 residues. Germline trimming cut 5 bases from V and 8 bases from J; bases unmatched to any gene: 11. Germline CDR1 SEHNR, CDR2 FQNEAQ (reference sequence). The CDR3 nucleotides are TGTGCCAGCAGCCGCCGCCAGGGGGCTGTAGACATTCAGTACTTC. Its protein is CASSRRQGAVDIQYF.

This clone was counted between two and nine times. CDR3 loop: CSVISTLNTEAFF. The CDR3 region has the DNA TGCAGCGTTATAAGCACCTTGAACACTGAAGCTTTCTTT. The chain has TRBV29-1 and TRBJ1-1; D unresolved. There are 13 residues in the CDR3. Trimming removed 5 bases from V and 0 bases from J, with 10 bases in between. CDR1 and CDR2 (germline): SQVTM, ANQGSEA.

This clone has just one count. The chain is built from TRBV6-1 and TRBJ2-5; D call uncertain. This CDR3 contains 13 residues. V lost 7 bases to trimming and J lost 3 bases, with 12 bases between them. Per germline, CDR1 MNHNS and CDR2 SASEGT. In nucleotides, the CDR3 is TGTGCCAGCACGATTACAGAAAAAGAGACCCAGTACTTC. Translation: CASTITEKETQYF.

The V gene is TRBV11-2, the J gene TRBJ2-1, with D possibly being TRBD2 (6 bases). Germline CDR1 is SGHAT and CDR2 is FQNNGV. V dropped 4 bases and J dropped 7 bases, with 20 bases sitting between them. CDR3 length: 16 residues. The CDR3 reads CASSSGTRGLRNEQFF. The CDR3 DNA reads TGTGCCAGCAGCTCTGGAACAAGAGGACTACGTAATGAGCAGTTCTTC.

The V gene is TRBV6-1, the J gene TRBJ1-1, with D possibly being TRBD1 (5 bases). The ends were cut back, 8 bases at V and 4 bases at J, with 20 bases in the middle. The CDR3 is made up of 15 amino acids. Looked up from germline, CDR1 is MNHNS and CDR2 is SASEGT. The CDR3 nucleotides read TGTGCCAGCGGGGCCGGGACTGCTTTGGCCACTGAAGCTTTCTTT. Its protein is CASGAGTALATEAFF.

As DNA, the CDR3 is TGCGCCAGCAGTATAGGACAGGGACTATACTACGAGCAGTACTTC. As protein: CASSIGQGLYYEQYF. The rearrangement links TRBV10-2 to TRBJ2-7; D possibly corresponds to TRBD1 (8 bases). The CDR3 is made up of 15 amino acids. CDR1 and CDR2 (germline): WSHSY, SAAADI. Trimming cost V 5 bases and J 3 bases, with 17 bases left between them.

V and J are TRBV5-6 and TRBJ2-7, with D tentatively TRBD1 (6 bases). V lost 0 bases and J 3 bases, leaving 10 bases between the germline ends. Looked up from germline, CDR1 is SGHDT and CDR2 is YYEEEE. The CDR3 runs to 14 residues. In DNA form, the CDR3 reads TGTGCCAGCAGCTTGGTCGGACAGAGCTACGAGCAGTACTTC. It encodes CASSLVGQSYEQYF. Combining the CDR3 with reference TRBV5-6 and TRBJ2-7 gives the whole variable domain DAGVTQSPTHLIKTRGQQVTLRCSPKSGHDTVSWYQQALGQGPQFIFQYYEEEERQRGNFPDRFSGHQFPNYSSELNVNALLLGDSALYLCASSLVGQSYEQYFGPGTRLTVT.

The CDR3 DNA reads as TGTGCCAGCAGTCCGAGACGGGTGCCGGGACTAGCGGGACTGACCTACAATGAGCAGTTCTTC. Translated: CASSPRRVPGLAGLTYNEQFF. The chain combines TRBV7-8 with TRBJ2-1; TRBD2 matches 13 bases. Germline values: CDR1 SGHVS, CDR2 FQNEAQ. CDR3 length equals 21 residues. With 6 bases clipped from V and 2 bases from J, the junction kept 19 bases outside the gene matches. The variable domain in full, completed from reference TRBV7-8 and TRBJ2-1, reads GAGVSQSPRYKVAKRGQDVALRCDPISGHVSLFWYQQALGQGPEFLTYFQNEAQLDKSGLPSDRFFAERPEGSVSTLKIQRTQQEDSAVYLCASSPRRVPGLAGLTYNEQFFGPGTRLTVL.

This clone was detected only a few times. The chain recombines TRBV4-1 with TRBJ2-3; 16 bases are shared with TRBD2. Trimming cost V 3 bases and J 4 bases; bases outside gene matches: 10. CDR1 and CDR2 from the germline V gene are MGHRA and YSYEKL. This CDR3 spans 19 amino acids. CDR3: CASSHPGLAGGPFADTQYF. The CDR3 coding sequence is TGCGCCAGCAGCCATCCGGGACTAGCGGGAGGGCCTTTCGCAGATACGCAGTATTTT.

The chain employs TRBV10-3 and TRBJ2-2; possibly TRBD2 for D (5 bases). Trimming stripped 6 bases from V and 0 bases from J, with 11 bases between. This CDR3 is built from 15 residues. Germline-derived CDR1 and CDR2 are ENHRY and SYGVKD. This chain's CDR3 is CAISGDQTNTGELFF. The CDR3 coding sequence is TGTGCCATCAGCGGGGATCAGACGAACACCGGGGAGCTGTTTTTT.

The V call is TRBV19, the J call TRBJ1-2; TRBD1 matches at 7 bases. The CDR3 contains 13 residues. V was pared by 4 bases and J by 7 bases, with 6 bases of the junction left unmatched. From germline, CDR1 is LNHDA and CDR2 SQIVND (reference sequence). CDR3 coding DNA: TGTGCCAGTAGTAGTACAGGGGCAGGTGGCTACACCTTC. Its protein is CASSSTGAGGYTF.

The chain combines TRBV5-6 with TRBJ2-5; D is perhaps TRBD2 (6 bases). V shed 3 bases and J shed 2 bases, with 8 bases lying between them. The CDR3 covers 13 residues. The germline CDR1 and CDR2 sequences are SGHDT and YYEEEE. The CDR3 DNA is TGTGCCAGCAGCTGGGACTGGCAAGAGACCCAGTACTTC. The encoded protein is CASSWDWQETQYF.

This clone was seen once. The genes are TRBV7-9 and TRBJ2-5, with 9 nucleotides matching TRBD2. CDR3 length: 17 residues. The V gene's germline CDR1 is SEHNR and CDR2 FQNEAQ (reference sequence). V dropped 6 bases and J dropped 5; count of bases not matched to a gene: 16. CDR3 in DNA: TGTGCCAGCAGTCTAAGGGCTAGCGGGATCGGGGGGGAGACCCAGTACTTC. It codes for CASSLRASGIGGETQYF.

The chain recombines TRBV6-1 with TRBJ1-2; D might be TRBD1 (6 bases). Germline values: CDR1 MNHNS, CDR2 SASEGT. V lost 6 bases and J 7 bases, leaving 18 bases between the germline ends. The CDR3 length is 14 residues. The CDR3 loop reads CASRLVGGAAGYTF. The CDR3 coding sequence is TGTGCCAGCAGACTCGTCGGGGGGGCTGCTGGCTACACCTTC.

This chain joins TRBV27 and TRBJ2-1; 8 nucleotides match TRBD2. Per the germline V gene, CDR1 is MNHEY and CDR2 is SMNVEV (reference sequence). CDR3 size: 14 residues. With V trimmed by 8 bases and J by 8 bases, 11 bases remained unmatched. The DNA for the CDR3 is TGTGCCAGCTCACCGGGACTAGGATATTATGAGCAGTTCTTC. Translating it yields CASSPGLGYYEQFF.

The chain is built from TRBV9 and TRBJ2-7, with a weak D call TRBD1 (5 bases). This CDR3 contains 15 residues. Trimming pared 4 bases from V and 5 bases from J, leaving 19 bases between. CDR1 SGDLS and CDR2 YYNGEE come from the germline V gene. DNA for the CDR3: TGTGCCAGCAGCCCCCCGCAGGGCGGTACGGACGAGCAGTACTTC. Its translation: CASSPPQGGTDEQYF.

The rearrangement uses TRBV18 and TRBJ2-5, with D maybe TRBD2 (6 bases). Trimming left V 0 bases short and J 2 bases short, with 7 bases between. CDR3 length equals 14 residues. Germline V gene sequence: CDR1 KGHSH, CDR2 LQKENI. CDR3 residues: CASSPPGTQETQYF. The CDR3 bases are TGTGCCAGCTCACCACCGGGGACTCAAGAGACCCAGTACTTC.

The CDR3 loop is CASRQTLAGNTIYF. CDR3 nucleotide sequence: TGCGCCAGCAGACAAACCCTAGCTGGAAACACCATATATTTT. This rearrangement joins TRBV4-1 to TRBJ1-3; D gene unclear. Germline CDR1 reads MGHRA; CDR2 reads YSYEKL. This CDR3 contains 14 residues. With 6 bases removed from V and 2 bases from J, the gap between germline ends came to 11 bases.

Here the CDR3 DNA reads TGTGCCAGCAGCCGGACAGGGGCCGGCAATGAGCAGTTCTTC. Protein product: CASSRTGAGNEQFF. The V gene is TRBV28, the J gene TRBJ2-1; 9 bases fit TRBD1. The length of the CDR3 is 14 residues. V was pared by 6 bases and J by 6 bases, with 6 bases of the junction left unmatched. The germline V gene has CDR1 MDHEN and CDR2 SYDVKM.

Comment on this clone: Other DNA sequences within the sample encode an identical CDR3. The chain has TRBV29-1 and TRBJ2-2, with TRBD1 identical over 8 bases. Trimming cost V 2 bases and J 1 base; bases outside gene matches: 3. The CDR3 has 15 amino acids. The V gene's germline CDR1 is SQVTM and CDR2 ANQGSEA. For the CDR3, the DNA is TGCAGCGTTGAACGCAGGGGGCTGAACACCGGGGAGCTGTTTTTT. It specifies CSVERRGLNTGELFF.

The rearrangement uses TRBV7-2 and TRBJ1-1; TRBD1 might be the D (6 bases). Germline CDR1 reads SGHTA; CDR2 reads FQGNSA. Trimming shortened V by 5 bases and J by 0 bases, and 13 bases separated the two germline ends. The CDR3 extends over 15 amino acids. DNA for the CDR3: TGTGCCAGCAGCCTCAGGGGCAGTCTGAACACTGAAGCTTTCTTT. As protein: CASSLRGSLNTEAFF.

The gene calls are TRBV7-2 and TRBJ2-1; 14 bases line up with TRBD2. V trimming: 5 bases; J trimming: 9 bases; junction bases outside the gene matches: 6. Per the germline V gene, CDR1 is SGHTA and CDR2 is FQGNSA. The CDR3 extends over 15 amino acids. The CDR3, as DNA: TGTGCCAGCAGCGGGGGACTAGCGGGAGAGGCTGAGCAGTTCTTC. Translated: CASSGGLAGEAEQFF.

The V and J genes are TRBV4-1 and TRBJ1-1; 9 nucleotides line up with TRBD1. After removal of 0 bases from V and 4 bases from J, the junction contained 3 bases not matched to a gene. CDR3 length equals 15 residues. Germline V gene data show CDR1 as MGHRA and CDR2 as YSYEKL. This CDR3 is CASSQEGQGSTEAFF. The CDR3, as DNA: TGCGCCAGCAGCCAAGAGGGACAGGGTAGCACTGAAGCTTTCTTT.

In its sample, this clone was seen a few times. The CDR3 DNA sequence: TGTGCCAGCAGCGTAGTTGCGGGGCCGGGCAATGAGCAGTTCTTC. Encoded protein: CASSVVAGPGNEQFF. V gene TRBV9 combines with J gene TRBJ2-1; TRBD2 is a possible D gene (6 bases). CDR3 length: 15 residues. V was pared by 0 bases and J by 6 bases, with 13 bases between. Germline V gives CDR1 SGDLS, CDR2 YYNGEE.